This T cell receptor beta chain came from a study of CD8+ T cells in alopecia areata. Whole-study context: The drug, oral tofacitinib, was given to treated patients at 5 to 10 mg twice daily. Study findings and constraints: Scalp and blood samples kept many expanded lesional clones throughout tofacitinib. Treatment with tofacitinib significantly lowered scalp clonality and reduced expanded CD8+ clones among the top 100. Alopecia totalis/universalis scalp especially showed more expanded CD8+ clones than normal scalp.

Germline CDR1 SEHNR, CDR2 FQNEAQ (reference sequence). The V and J ends lost 1 base and 3 bases respectively, with 7 bases between them. CDR3 length equals 13 residues. With regard to this clone: Its antigen is unidentified.

Documented treatment: oral pan-JAK inhibitor, 5-10 mg twice daily. cDNA reverse transcribed from extracted RNA served as the sequencing template. Sequencing was performed with immunoSEQ multiplex PCR; in TCRdb, only in-frame clones are kept and a portion is missing. The data show around 99,000 clones, about four fifths seen once. The specimen was CD8+ T cells sorted from blood, collected at week 24, from a patient treated with tofacitinib. The source is a human donor with alopecia areata. The gene calls are TRBV7-9 and TRBJ2-7; D unresolved. CDR3 DNA sequence: TGTGCCAGCAGCTTAGTTGCAGACTACGAGCAGTACTTC. It is translated as CASSLVADYEQYF.